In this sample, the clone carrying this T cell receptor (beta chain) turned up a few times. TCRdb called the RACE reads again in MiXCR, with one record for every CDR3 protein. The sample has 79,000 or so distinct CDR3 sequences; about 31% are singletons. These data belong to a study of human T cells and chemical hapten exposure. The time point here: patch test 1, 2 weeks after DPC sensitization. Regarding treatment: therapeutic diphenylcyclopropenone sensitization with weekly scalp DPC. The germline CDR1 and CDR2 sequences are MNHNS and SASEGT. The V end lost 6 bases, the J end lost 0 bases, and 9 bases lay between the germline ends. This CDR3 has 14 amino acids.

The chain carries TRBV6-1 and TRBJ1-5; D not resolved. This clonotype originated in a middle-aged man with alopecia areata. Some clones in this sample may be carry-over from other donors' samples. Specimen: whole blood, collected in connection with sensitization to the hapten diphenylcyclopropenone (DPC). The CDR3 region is CASRSGNSNQPQHF. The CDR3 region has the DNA TGTGCCAGCAGGTCGGGGAATAGCAATCAGCCCCAGCATTTT.